Included here is one TCR beta chain sequence, with context. Antigen specificity is unknown. The CDR3 loop spans 14 amino acids. The V and J ends lost 4 bases and 8 bases respectively, with 15 bases between them. Germline V gives CDR1 LNHDA, CDR2 SQIVND (reference sequence). The data are from a study of T cell responses to AZD1222 COVID-19 vaccine. Findings and caveats of the study: There were vaccine-associated CD4 TCRs across spike, dominant at 160-218 and 743-854. Vaccination with two AZD1222 doses was followed by a rise in Spike-specific TCR breadth and depth. Nearly half of unique spike-specific TCRs reportedly avoided B.1.351 and B.1.1.7 mutated regions. Seropositive at baseline were only a handful of AZD1222 recipients.

Sequenced by immunoSEQ multiplex PCR; TCRdb stores in-frame clones only, minus some. The sample includes approximately 110,000 clones, about 85% seen only once; the top ten take roughly 4.4%. The chain employs TRBV19 and TRBJ2-1, with D perhaps matching TRBD1 (8 bases). The clonotype was recovered from an adult who received the AZD1222 COVID-19 vaccine. The sample was peripheral blood, taken 28 days after the second AZD1222 dose. DNA for the CDR3: TGTGCCAGTAGTACTCTAACAGGGGGGGATGAGCAGTTCTTC. This gives the protein CASSTLTGGDEQFF.